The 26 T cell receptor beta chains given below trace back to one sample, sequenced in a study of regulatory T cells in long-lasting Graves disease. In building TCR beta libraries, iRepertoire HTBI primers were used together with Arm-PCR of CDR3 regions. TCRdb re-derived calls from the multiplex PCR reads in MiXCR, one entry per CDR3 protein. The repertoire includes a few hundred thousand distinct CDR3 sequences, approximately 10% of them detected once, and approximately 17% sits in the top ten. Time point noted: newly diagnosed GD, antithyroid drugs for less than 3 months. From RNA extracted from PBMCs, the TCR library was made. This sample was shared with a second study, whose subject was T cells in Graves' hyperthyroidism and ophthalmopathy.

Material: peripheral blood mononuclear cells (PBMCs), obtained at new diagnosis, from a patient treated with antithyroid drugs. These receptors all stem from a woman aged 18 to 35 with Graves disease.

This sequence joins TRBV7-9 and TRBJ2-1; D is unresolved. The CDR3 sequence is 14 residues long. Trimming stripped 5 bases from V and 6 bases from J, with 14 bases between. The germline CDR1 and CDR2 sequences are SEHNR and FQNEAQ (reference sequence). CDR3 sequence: CASSPPPYLNEQFF. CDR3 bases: TGTGCCAGCAGCCCCCCCCCGTACCTCAATGAGCAGTTCTTC.

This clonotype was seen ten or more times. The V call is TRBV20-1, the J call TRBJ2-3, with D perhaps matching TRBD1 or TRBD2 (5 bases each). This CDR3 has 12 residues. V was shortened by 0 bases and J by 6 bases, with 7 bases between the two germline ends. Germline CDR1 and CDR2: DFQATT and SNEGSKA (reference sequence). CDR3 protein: CSAREGDDTQYF. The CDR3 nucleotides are TGCAGTGCTAGAGAGGGGGATGATACGCAGTATTTT.

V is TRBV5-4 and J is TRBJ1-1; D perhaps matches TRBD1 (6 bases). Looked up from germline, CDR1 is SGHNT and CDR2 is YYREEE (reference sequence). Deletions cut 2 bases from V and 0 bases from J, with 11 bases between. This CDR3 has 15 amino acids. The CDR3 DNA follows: TGTGCCAGCAGCTTTGCGGGACACCTGAACACTGAAGCTTTCTTT. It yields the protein CASSFAGHLNTEAFF.

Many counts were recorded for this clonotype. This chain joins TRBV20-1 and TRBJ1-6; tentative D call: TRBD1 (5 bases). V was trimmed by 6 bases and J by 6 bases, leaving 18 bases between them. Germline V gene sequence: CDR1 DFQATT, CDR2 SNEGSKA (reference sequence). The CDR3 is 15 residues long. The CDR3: CSALRDRHSNSPLHF. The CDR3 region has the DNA TGCAGTGCCCTCCGAGACAGACACTCTAATTCACCCCTCCACTTT.

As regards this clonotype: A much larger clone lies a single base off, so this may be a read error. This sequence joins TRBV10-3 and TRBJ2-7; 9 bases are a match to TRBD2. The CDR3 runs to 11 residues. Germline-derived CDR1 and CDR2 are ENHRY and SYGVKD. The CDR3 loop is CVTSSGTEQYF. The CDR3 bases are TGTGTCACCTCTAGCGGGACCGAGCAGTACTTC.

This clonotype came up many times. CDR3 region: CASEDGEKLFF. The CDR3 nucleotides read TGTGCCTCCGAAGATGGGGAAAAACTGTTTTTT. The rearrangement uses TRBV6-2 or TRBV6-3 and TRBJ1-4, with D unclear. Between the trimmed V and J ends, which lost 11 bases and 8 bases, there was a span of 12 bases. There are 11 residues in the CDR3. CDR1 is MNHEY and CDR2 is SVGEGT in the germline V gene.

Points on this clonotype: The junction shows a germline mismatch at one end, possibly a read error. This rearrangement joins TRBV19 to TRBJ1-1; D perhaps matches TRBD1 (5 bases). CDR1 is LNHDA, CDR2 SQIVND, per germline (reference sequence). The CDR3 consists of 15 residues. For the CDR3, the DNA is TGTGCCAGTAGTACCCGGTTTGAGGGGACCGGTGAAGCTCTCTTT. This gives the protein CASSTRFEGTGEALF.

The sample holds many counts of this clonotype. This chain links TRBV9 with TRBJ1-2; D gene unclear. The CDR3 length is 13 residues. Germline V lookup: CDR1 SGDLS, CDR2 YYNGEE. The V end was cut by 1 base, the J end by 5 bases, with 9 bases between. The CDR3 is CASSVLVGYGYTF. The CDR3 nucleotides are TGTGCCAGCAGCGTACTCGTGGGGTATGGCTACACCTTC.

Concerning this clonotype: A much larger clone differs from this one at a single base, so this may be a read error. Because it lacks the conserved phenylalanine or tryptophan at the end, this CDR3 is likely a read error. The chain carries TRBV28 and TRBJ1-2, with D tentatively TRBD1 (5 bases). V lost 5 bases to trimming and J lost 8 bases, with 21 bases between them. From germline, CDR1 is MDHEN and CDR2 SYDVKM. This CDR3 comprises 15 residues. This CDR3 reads CASSLNRGGSSGYTS. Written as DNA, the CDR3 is TGTGCCAGCAGTCTAAACCGGGGGGGTAGTTCAGGCTACACCTCC.

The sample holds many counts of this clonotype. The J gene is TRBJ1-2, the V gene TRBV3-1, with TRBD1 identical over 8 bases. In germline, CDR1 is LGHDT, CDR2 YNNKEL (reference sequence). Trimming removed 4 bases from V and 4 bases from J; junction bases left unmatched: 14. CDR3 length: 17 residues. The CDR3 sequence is CASSLPGTGPSPYGYTF. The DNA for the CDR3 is TGTGCCAGCAGCCTCCCCGGGACAGGTCCGTCCCCCTATGGCTACACCTTC.

In DNA, the CDR3 is TGTGCCAGCACCCTCCCGCGCAGGGGGCACGGGGGGGGGTTCGGGGAGCTGTTTTTT. Encoded protein: CASTLPRRGHGGGFGELFF. This sequence joins TRBV28 and TRBJ2-2; possibly TRBD1 or TRBD2 for D (8 bases each). The length of the CDR3 is 19 residues. V gave up 7 bases and J gave up 7 bases, with 31 bases separating them. Germline V CDR1 and CDR2: MDHEN, SYDVKM.

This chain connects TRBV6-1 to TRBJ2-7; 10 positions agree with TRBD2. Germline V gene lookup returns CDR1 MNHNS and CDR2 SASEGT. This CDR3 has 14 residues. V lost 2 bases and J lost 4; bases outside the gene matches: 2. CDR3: CASSELAGVYEQYF. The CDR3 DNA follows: TGTGCCAGCAGTGAACTAGCGGGAGTTTACGAGCAGTACTTC.

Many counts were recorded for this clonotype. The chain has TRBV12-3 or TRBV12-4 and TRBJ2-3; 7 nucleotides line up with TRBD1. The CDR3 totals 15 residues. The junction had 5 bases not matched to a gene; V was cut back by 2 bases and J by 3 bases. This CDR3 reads CASSLLGGRTDTQYF. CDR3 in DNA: TGTGCCAGCAGTTTATTAGGGGGCAGGACAGATACGCAGTATTTT.

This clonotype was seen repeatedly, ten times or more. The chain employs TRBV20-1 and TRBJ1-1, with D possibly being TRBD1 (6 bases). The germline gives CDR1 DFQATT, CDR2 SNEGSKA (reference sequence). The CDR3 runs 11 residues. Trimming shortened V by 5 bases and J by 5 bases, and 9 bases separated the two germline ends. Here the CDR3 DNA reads TGCAGTGCTGTGGACAGAACTGAAGCTTTCTTT. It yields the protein CSAVDRTEAFF.

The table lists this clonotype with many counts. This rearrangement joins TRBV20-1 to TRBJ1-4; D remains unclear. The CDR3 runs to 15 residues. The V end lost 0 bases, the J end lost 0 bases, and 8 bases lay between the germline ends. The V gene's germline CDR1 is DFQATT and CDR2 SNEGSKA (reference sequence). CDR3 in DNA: TGCAGTGCTAGAGATCGCGGGACAACTAATGAAAAACTGTTTTTT. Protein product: CSARDRGTTNEKLFF.

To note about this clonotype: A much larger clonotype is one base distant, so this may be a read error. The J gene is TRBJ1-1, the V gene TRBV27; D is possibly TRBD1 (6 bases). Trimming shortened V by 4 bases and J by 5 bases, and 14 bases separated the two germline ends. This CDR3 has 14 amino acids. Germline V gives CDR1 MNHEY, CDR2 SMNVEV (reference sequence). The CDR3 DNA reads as TGTGCCAGCAGTTGGGACGGGGGGCGTACTGAAGCTTTCTTT. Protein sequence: CASSWDGGRTEAFF.

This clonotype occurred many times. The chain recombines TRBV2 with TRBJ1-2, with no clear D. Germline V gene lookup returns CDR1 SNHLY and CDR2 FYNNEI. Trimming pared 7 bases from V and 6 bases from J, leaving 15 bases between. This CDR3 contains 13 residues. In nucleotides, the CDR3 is TGTGCCAGCATTCAAGGCTTGGGCGATGGCTACACCTTC. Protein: CASIQGLGDGYTF. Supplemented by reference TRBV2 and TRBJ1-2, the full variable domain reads EPEVTQTPSHQVTQMGQEVILRCVPISNHLYFYWYRQILGQKVEFLVSFYNNEISEKSEIFDDQFSVERPDGSNFTLKIRSTKLEDSAMYFCASIQGLGDGYTFGSGTRLTVV.

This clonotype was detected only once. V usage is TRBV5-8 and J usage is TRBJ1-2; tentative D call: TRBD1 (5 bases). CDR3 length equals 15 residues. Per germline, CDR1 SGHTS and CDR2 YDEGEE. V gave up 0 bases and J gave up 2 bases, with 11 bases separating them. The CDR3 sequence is CASSLVSWGNYGYTF. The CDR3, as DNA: TGTGCCAGCAGCTTGGTCTCGTGGGGCAACTATGGCTACACCTTC.

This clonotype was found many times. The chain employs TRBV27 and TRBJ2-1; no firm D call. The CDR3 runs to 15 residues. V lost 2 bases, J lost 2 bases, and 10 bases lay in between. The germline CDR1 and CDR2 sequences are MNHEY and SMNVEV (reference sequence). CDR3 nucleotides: TGTGCCAGCAGTTTAAGACCTGGCCCCTACAATGAGCAGTTCTTC. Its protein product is CASSLRPGPYNEQFF.

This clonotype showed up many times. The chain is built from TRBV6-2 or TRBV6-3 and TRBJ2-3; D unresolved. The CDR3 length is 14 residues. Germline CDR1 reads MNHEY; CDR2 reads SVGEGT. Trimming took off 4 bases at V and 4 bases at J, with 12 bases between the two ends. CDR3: CASSSDSLADTQYF. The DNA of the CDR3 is TGTGCCAGCAGTTCCGATAGCCTAGCAGATACGCAGTATTTT.

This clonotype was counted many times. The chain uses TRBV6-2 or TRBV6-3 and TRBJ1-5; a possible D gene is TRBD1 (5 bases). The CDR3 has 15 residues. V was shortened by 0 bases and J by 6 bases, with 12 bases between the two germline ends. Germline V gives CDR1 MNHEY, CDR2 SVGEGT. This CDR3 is CASSYSPQGSQPQHF. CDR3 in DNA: TGTGCCAGCAGTTACTCTCCCCAGGGCAGTCAGCCCCAGCATTTT.

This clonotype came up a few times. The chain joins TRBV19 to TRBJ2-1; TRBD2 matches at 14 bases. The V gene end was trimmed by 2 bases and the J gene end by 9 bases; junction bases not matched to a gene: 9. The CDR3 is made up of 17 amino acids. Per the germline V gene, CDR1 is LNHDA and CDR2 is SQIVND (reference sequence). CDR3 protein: CASSILGLAGVEGEQFF. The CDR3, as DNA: TGTGCCAGTAGTATACTGGGACTAGCGGGAGTAGAGGGTGAGCAGTTCTTC.

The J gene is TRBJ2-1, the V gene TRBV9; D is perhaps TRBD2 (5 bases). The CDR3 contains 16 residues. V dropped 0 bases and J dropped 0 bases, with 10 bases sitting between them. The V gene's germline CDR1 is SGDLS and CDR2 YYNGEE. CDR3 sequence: CASSVGTPSSYNEQFF. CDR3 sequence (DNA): TGTGCCAGCAGCGTAGGGACTCCGAGCTCCTACAATGAGCAGTTCTTC.

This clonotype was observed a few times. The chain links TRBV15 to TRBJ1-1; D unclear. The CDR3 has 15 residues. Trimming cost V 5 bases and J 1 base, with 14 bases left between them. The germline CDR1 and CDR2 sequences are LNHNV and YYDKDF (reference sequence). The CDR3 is CATSLTAEKNTEAFF. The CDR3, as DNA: TGTGCCACCAGCCTGACGGCGGAGAAGAACACTGAAGCTTTCTTT.

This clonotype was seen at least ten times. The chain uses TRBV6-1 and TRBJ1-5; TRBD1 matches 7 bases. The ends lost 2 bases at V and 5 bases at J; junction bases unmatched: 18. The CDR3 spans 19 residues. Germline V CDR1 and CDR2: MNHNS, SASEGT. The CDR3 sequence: CASSEMLRRRQGVDQPQHF. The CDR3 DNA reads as TGTGCCAGCAGTGAAATGTTGCGCCGCCGACAGGGCGTGGATCAGCCCCAGCATTTT.

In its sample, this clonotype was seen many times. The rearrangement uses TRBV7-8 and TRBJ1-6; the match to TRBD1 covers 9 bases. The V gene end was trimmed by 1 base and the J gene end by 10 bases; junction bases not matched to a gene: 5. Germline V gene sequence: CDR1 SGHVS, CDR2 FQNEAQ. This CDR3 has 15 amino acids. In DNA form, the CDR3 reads TGTGCCAGCAGCTTAGAGGGACAGGGAAGGTCACCCCTCCACTTT. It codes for CASSLEGQGRSPLHF.